The 27 T cell receptor beta chains presented below share a single source sample, sequenced in a study of blood T cell repertoires in COVID-19 (dated by TCRdb to 2020 to 2022). The library was generated by the immunoSEQ multiplex PCR assay. TCRdb carries this immuneACCESS record with in-frame sequences only. Its versions omit some clonotypes, under half of them owing to an unresolved V gene in the studies checked, with the rest unexplained. In all, the sample holds 250,000 to 350,000 clones, and 88% of those were seen once. The biggest ten clones account for roughly 2% of the sample. Sequencing was done on a sample of PBMCs or T cells enriched from blood (not recorded which). The receptor set was obtained from a woman in her sixties in a cohort exposed to, infected with or recovered from COVID-19 (not recorded which).

The chain joins TRBV11-1 to TRBJ2-7; the D is unclear. CDR1 and CDR2 (germline): SGHAT, FQDESV (reference sequence). This CDR3 has 13 residues. V was pared by 5 bases and J by 6 bases, with 14 bases between. The CDR3 DNA reads TGTGCCAGCAGCACCTCTTCTGGCCGCGAGCAGTACTTC. Translation gives CASSTSSGREQYF.

The chain is built from TRBV2 and TRBJ1-2, with 8 bases identical to TRBD1. V was pared by 6 bases and J by 3 bases, with 6 bases of the junction left unmatched. Germline loops: CDR1 SNHLY, CDR2 FYNNEI. The CDR3 covers 14 residues. DNA for the CDR3: TGTGCCAGCAGCGCGACAGGGGCCGACTATGGCTACACCTTC. It specifies CASSATGADYGYTF.

The chain links TRBV7-2 to TRBJ2-3, with D perhaps matching TRBD2 (6 bases). The CDR3 extends over 16 amino acids. Germline V gene lookup returns CDR1 SGHTA and CDR2 FQGNSA. V shed 5 bases and J shed 5 bases, with 20 bases lying between them. The chain's CDR3 is CASSTRERSGGDTQYF. The CDR3 nucleotides read TGTGCCAGCAGCACCCGGGAGCGGAGTGGGGGAGATACGCAGTATTTT.

In its sample, this clone was seen once. This sequence joins TRBV7-9 and TRBJ2-3; possibly TRBD2 for D (6 bases). The CDR3 sequence is 17 residues long. The ends were cut back, 5 bases at V and 4 bases at J, with 22 bases in the middle. Germline V gene data show CDR1 as SEHNR and CDR2 as FQNEAQ (reference sequence). The CDR3 bases are TGTGCCAGCAGCCCAGGTGGCCAGACTAGAGGGGCAGATACGCAGTATTTT. Protein sequence: CASSPGGQTRGADTQYF. Full variable domain (missing parts from reference TRBV7-9 and TRBJ2-3): DTGVSQNPRHKITKRGQNVTFRCDPISEHNRLYWYRQTLGQGPEFLTYFQNEAQLEKSRLLSDRFSAERPKGSFSTLEIQRTEQGDSAMYLCASSPGGQTRGADTQYFGPGTRLTVL.

The J gene is TRBJ1-5, the V gene TRBV6-6; a weak D match, TRBD1 (6 bases). Per germline, CDR1 MNHNY and CDR2 SVGAGI (reference sequence). Trimming stripped 7 bases from V and 0 bases from J, with 10 bases between. This CDR3 spans 14 amino acids. CDR3 in amino acids: CASKQGYSNQPQHF. The DNA for the CDR3 is TGTGCCAGCAAGCAGGGGTATAGCAATCAGCCCCAGCATTTT.

The rearrangement uses TRBV7-2 and TRBJ2-5; D is perhaps TRBD2 (5 bases). The V and J ends lost 1 base and 4 bases respectively, with 10 bases between them. Looked up from germline, CDR1 is SGHTA and CDR2 is FQGNSA. This CDR3 region has 14 residues. In DNA form, the CDR3 reads TGTGCCAGCAGCTTAGGTCACAGCGGAGAGACCCAGTACTTC. It is translated as CASSLGHSGETQYF.

CDR3 loop: CASSVREETQYF. The CDR3 nucleotides are TGTGCCAGCAGCGTGAGGGAAGAGACCCAGTACTTC. The gene calls are TRBV9 and TRBJ2-5, with D possibly matching TRBD2 (5 bases). This CDR3 contains 12 residues. Deletions cut 2 bases from V and 3 bases from J, with 5 bases between. Germline CDR1 reads SGDLS; CDR2 reads YYNGEE.

In this sample, this clone turned up a few times. The rearrangement links TRBV6-1 to TRBJ1-2, with 7 bases lining up with TRBD1. The CDR3 runs to 18 residues. From germline, CDR1 is MNHNS and CDR2 SASEGT. J lost 4 bases, V lost 4 bases, and 18 bases had no gene match. As DNA, the CDR3 is TGTGCCAGCAGTGTACCCGGGACAGCGAACAAAAGATTCTATGGCTACACCTTC. This sequence encodes CASSVPGTANKRFYGYTF.

The chain has TRBV19 and TRBJ1-5; D unresolved. CDR1 and CDR2 from the germline V gene are LNHDA and SQIVND (reference sequence). There are 15 residues in the CDR3. V was shortened by 7 bases and J by 3 bases, with 16 bases between the two germline ends. In DNA form, the CDR3 reads TGTGCCAGTACCATTGAAGCCCTCCCCAATCAGCCCCAGCATTTT. It encodes CASTIEALPNQPQHF.

The chain has TRBV11-2 and TRBJ2-2; 9 nucleotides line up with TRBD1. V lost 7 bases to trimming and J lost 3 bases; unmatched junction nucleotides: 12. Germline V CDR1 and CDR2: SGHAT, FQNNGV. This CDR3 has 17 residues. CDR3 protein: CASIPPGQGIDTGELFF. Written as DNA, the CDR3 is TGTGCCAGCATCCCTCCTGGACAGGGGATAGACACCGGGGAGCTGTTTTTT.

This clone has a single count. V and J are TRBV27 and TRBJ2-1; 8 bases are shared with TRBD2. V shed 3 bases, J shed 0 bases, and the junction held 7 bases outside the gene matches. Per the germline V gene, CDR1 is MNHEY and CDR2 is SMNVEV (reference sequence). The CDR3 has 17 amino acids. CDR3 residues: CASSLGLAGRSYNEQFF. The CDR3 DNA reads as TGTGCCAGCAGTTTGGGGCTAGCGGGCCGCTCCTACAATGAGCAGTTCTTC.

This clone was seen only once. The chain links TRBV5-4 to TRBJ1-3; 10 positions match TRBD1. Trimming took 5 bases from V and 0 from J; bases not matched to a gene: 2. Looked up from germline, CDR1 is SGHNT and CDR2 is YYREEE (reference sequence). The CDR3 has 15 residues. The CDR3 sequence: CASSRTGGSGNTIYF. CDR3 nucleotides: TGTGCCAGCAGTCGGACAGGGGGCTCTGGAAACACCATATATTTT.

This sequence joins TRBV19 and TRBJ2-1; weak D call: TRBD2 (5 bases). From germline, CDR1 is LNHDA and CDR2 SQIVND (reference sequence). V was cut by 6 bases and J by 0 bases, with 9 bases left in between. This CDR3 contains 14 residues. CDR3 bases: TGTGCCAGTAGCCTCCGGGACTCCTACAATGAGCAGTTCTTC. Amino acids: CASSLRDSYNEQFF. Variable domain in full (rest from reference TRBV19 and TRBJ2-1): DGGITQSPKYLFRKEGQNVTLSCEQNLNHDAMYWYRQDPGQGLRLIYYSQIVNDFQKGDIAEGYSVSREKKESFPLTVTSAQKNPTAFYLCASSLRDSYNEQFFGPGTRLTVL.

V usage is TRBV5-1 and J usage is TRBJ1-6, with D tentatively TRBD1 (6 bases). The germline CDR1 and CDR2 sequences are SGHRS and YFSETQ. Between the trimmed V and J ends, which lost 0 bases and 5 bases, there was a span of 12 bases. This CDR3 comprises 16 residues. The chain's CDR3 is CASSLEKTGHNSPLHF. For the CDR3, the DNA is TGCGCCAGCAGCTTGGAAAAGACAGGTCATAATTCACCCCTCCACTTT.

This sequence joins TRBV7-2 and TRBJ2-3, with 10 bases aligning to TRBD2. Trimming cost V 9 bases and J 3 bases; bases outside gene matches: 3. The germline V gene encodes CDR1 SGHTA and CDR2 FQGNSA. This CDR3 comprises 13 residues. CDR3 in amino acids: CASRTSGTDTQYF. CDR3 nucleotides: TGTGCCAGTCGGACTAGCGGTACAGATACGCAGTATTTT.

The J gene is TRBJ1-4, the V gene TRBV12-3 or TRBV12-4; D gene unclear. V was clipped by 3 bases and J by 8 bases, with 4 bases between them. CDR3 length: 11 amino acids. CDR3 bases: TGTGCCAGCAGTTTTAAAGAAAAACTGTTTTTT. Translation gives CASSFKEKLFF.

The chain links TRBV29-1 to TRBJ1-1; D gene uncertain. The CDR3 length is 14 residues. Trimming removed 3 bases from V and 1 base from J, with 12 bases in between. Germline V CDR1 and CDR2: SQVTM, ANQGSEA. CDR3 amino acids: CSVDPRSSNTEAFF. In DNA form, the CDR3 reads TGCAGCGTTGATCCCAGATCTTCGAACACTGAAGCTTTCTTT.

The V gene is TRBV28, the J gene TRBJ2-3, with 10 positions matching TRBD2. CDR1 and CDR2 from the germline V gene are MDHEN and SYDVKM. J gave up 0 bases and V 3 bases, and 6 bases lay outside the gene matches. This CDR3 contains 17 residues. The chain's CDR3 is CASSFFGTSDSTDTQYF. Written as DNA, the CDR3 is TGTGCCAGCAGTTTTTTCGGGACTAGCGATAGCACAGATACGCAGTATTTT. Full variable domain (missing parts from reference TRBV28 and TRBJ2-3): DVKVTQSSRYLVKRTGEKVFLECVQDMDHENMFWYRQDPGLGLRLIYFSYDVKMKEKGDIPEGYSVSREKKERFSLILESASTNQTSMYLCASSFFGTSDSTDTQYFGPGTRLTVL.

V is TRBV28 and J is TRBJ1-4; 7 positions match TRBD1. With 2 bases clipped from V and 7 bases from J, the junction kept 4 bases outside the gene matches. CDR1 MDHEN and CDR2 SYDVKM come from the germline V gene. This CDR3 region has 14 residues. CDR3 residues: CASSLPGGFEKLFF. Written as DNA, the CDR3 is TGTGCCAGCAGTTTACCAGGGGGATTTGAAAAACTGTTTTTT.

The rearrangement uses TRBV6-2 or TRBV6-3 and TRBJ2-7, with D possibly matching TRBD2 (6 bases). The CDR3 has 16 amino acids. The V and J ends lost 2 bases and 1 base respectively, with 15 bases between them. Germline CDR1 and CDR2: MNHEY and SVGEGT. The CDR3 protein is CASSYAGKTRSYEQYF. CDR3 nucleotides: TGTGCCAGCAGTTACGCGGGGAAGACTAGGTCCTACGAGCAGTACTTC.

The V gene is TRBV11-2, the J gene TRBJ2-3; 8 bases fit TRBD1. Germline V gives CDR1 SGHAT, CDR2 FQNNGV. The ends lost 6 bases at V and 2 bases at J; junction bases unmatched: 16. The CDR3 has 18 residues. The CDR3 DNA reads as TGTGCCAGCAGATTAAGACTTTCGCAGGGGGCTTTCACAGATACGCAGTATTTT. It yields the protein CASRLRLSQGAFTDTQYF.

The chain employs TRBV27 and TRBJ1-2; 9 positions match TRBD1. In germline, CDR1 is MNHEY, CDR2 SMNVEV (reference sequence). V trimming: 9 bases; J trimming: 5 bases; junction bases outside the gene matches: 10. This CDR3 is 14 amino acids long. The CDR3 loop is CASSRTGTGYGYTF. DNA of the CDR3: TGTGCCAGTTCACGTACCGGGACAGGGTATGGCTACACCTTC.

The rearrangement joins TRBV5-4 to TRBJ1-4, with D hard to call. V shed 4 bases and J shed 0 bases, with 10 bases lying between them. The germline CDR1 and CDR2 sequences are SGHNT and YYREEE (reference sequence). The CDR3 totals 15 residues. The CDR3 nucleotides read TGTGCCAGCAGCCCGAGTACTGCAACTAATGAAAAACTGTTTTTT. It specifies CASSPSTATNEKLFF. Filled out from reference TRBV5-4 and TRBJ1-4, the complete variable domain reads ETGVTQSPTHLIKTRGQQVTLRCSSQSGHNTVSWYQQALGQGPQFIFQYYREEENGRGNFPPRFSGLQFPNYSSELNVNALELDDSALYLCASSPSTATNEKLFFGSGTQLSVL.

The rearrangement uses TRBV28 and TRBJ1-2; D is possibly TRBD1 (5 bases). Trimming stripped 4 bases from V and 8 bases from J, with 14 bases between. This CDR3 contains 13 residues. Germline CDR1 is MDHEN and CDR2 is SYDVKM. Here the CDR3 DNA reads TGTGCCAGCAGTTCCGGGGCGCGGGGGGGCTACACCTTC. Translated: CASSSGARGGYTF.

J is TRBJ2-7 and V is TRBV9; TRBD2 aligns across 8 bases. The V and J ends lost 3 bases and 3 bases, in that order; junction bases with no gene match: 5. Germline V gives CDR1 SGDLS, CDR2 YYNGEE. The CDR3 extends over 14 amino acids. The CDR3 sequence: CASSEGGRNYEQYF. CDR3 bases: TGTGCCAGCAGCGAGGGCGGGAGGAACTACGAGCAGTACTTC.

V usage is TRBV28 and J usage is TRBJ1-5, with 7 nucleotides matching TRBD1. Germline trimming cut 7 bases from V and 0 bases from J; bases unmatched to any gene: 6. CDR3 length: 15 residues. Germline CDR1 is MDHEN and CDR2 is SYDVKM. CDR3 nucleotides: TGTGCCAGCACTGACAGGGACCTTAGCAATCAGCCCCAGCATTTT. Translating it yields CASTDRDLSNQPQHF.

The chain links TRBV7-9 to TRBJ1-1; 8 bases agree with TRBD1. J was trimmed by 1 base and V by 7 bases; bases with no gene match: 2. Germline loops: CDR1 SEHNR, CDR2 FQNEAQ (reference sequence). The CDR3 runs to 13 residues. The CDR3 DNA sequence: TGTGCCAGCACAGACAGGGGGAACACTGAAGCTTTCTTT. Its protein product is CASTDRGNTEAFF. Variable domain in full (rest from reference TRBV7-9 and TRBJ1-1): DTGVSQNPRHKITKRGQNVTFRCDPISEHNRLYWYRQTLGQGPEFLTYFQNEAQLEKSRLLSDRFSAERPKGSFSTLEIQRTEQGDSAMYLCASTDRGNTEAFFGQGTRLTVV.